Below are 23 T cell receptor beta chains sequenced from a single sample in a study of preoperative IRX-2 immunotherapy in early breast cancer. Treatment indicated: preoperative locoregional IRX-2 cytokine immunotherapy. Some clones are missing from TCRdb's copy, which holds only in-frame ones; the method was immunoSEQ multiplex PCR. Here the sample spans roughly 43,000 clones, about 95% being singletons. The specimen was tumor tissue, collected after IRX-2 immunotherapy. The origin of the receptors is a human donor with breast cancer.

V usage is TRBV15 and J usage is TRBJ2-7; D is perhaps TRBD1 (6 bases). The CDR3 runs to 14 residues. The germline V and J ends were trimmed by 0 bases and 7 bases, with 13 bases remaining between them. CDR1 is LNHNV, CDR2 YYDKDF, per germline (reference sequence). This CDR3 reads CATSRDRTAREQYF. Here the CDR3 DNA reads TGTGCCACCAGCAGAGATAGGACAGCGAGGGAGCAGTACTTC.

The gene calls are TRBV2 and TRBJ2-2; D unclear. The CDR3 totals 11 residues. The V end lost 6 bases, the J end lost 7 bases, and 6 bases lay between the germline ends. In germline, CDR1 is SNHLY, CDR2 FYNNEI. The CDR3 loop is CASRGIGELFF. The CDR3 DNA sequence: TGTGCCAGCAGGGGAATCGGGGAGCTGTTTTTT.

The chain employs TRBV7-8 and TRBJ2-5, with TRBD1 matching 9 bases. With V trimmed by 6 bases and J by 5 bases, 7 bases remained unmatched. The germline V gene encodes CDR1 SGHVS and CDR2 FQNEAQ. CDR3 size: 14 residues. CDR3 bases: TGTGCCAGCAGTTACACAGGGGGCTGGGAGACCCAGTACTTC. Encoded protein: CASSYTGGWETQYF.

The gene calls are TRBV4-3 and TRBJ2-3; TRBD2 agrees at 8 bases. The CDR3 is 18 amino acids. Germline V gives CDR1 LGHNA, CDR2 YSLEER. Germline trimming cut 0 bases from V and 2 bases from J; bases unmatched to any gene: 10. The CDR3 bases are TGCGCCAGCAGCCAAGACGGGGGGACTAGTTCATTCACAGATACGCAGTATTTT. As protein: CASSQDGGTSSFTDTQYF.

The chain links TRBV7-9 to TRBJ2-6; D call uncertain. CDR3 length: 14 residues. Germline values: CDR1 SEHNR, CDR2 FQNEAQ (reference sequence). Trimming took off 7 bases at V and 1 base at J, with 8 bases between the two ends. In DNA form, the CDR3 reads TGTGCCAGCACCCGTTCGTCTGGGGCCAACGTCCTGACTTTC. This sequence encodes CASTRSSGANVLTF. The variable domain in full, completed from reference TRBV7-9 and TRBJ2-6, reads DTGVSQNPRHKITKRGQNVTFRCDPISEHNRLYWYRQTLGQGPEFLTYFQNEAQLEKSRLLSDRFSAERPKGSFSTLEIQRTEQGDSAMYLCASTRSSGANVLTFGAGSRLTVL.

V and J are TRBV2 and TRBJ2-7, with TRBD2 matching over 11 bases. This CDR3 contains 17 residues. The trim removed 4 bases at V and 0 bases at J, leaving 8 bases unmatched. Germline V gene lookup returns CDR1 SNHLY and CDR2 FYNNEI. CDR3 loop: CASSGGSGRVSSYEQYF. CDR3 DNA: TGTGCCAGCAGTGGGGGTAGCGGGAGGGTGAGCTCCTACGAGCAGTACTTC.

This sequence joins TRBV18 and TRBJ2-2; D uncertain. V was pared by 1 base and J by 5 bases, with 5 bases between. Germline V gene sequence: CDR1 KGHSH, CDR2 LQKENI. The CDR3 is 13 amino acids. This CDR3 is CASSPQATGELFF. The DNA for the CDR3 is TGTGCCAGCTCACCACAGGCGACCGGGGAGCTGTTTTTT.

The V and J genes are TRBV6-5 and TRBJ1-6; D unresolved. The germline CDR1 and CDR2 sequences are MNHEY and SVGAGI. This CDR3 contains 13 residues. Trimming shortened V by 3 bases and J by 10 bases, and 10 bases separated the two germline ends. CDR3 in amino acids: CASSYSGRSPLHF. CDR3 bases: TGTGCCAGCAGTTATTCCGGGAGGTCACCCCTCCACTTT.

The chain couples TRBV7-2 to TRBJ2-7, with 12 bases aligning to TRBD1. CDR3 length equals 16 residues. V lost 1 base, J lost 6 bases, and 7 bases stayed unmatched. Germline V gene sequence: CDR1 SGHTA, CDR2 FQGNSA. For the CDR3, the DNA is TGTGCCAGCAGCTTAGAGTCGGGGACAGGGGGCACCGAGCAGTACTTC. Translation gives CASSLESGTGGTEQYF.

The V and J genes are TRBV11-2 and TRBJ1-3; no firm D call. Per the germline V gene, CDR1 is SGHAT and CDR2 is FQNNGV. The CDR3 runs to 14 residues. The V and J ends lost 5 bases and 0 bases respectively, with 8 bases between them. The CDR3 DNA reads as TGTGCCAGCAGCATTTTCAGCTCTGGAAACACCATATATTTT. Amino acids: CASSIFSSGNTIYF.

CDR3 coding DNA: TGTGCCAGCAGCTTAAACGGCGGGGCTGGAAACACCATATATTTT. Protein sequence: CASSLNGGAGNTIYF. The rearrangement joins TRBV7-3 to TRBJ1-3, with D hard to call. The germline V and J ends were trimmed by 1 base and 2 bases, with 9 bases remaining between them. The CDR3 is 15 residues long. Germline assignment: CDR1 SGHTA and CDR2 FQGTGA.

The J gene is TRBJ2-2, the V gene TRBV9, with 7 bases matching TRBD1. In germline, CDR1 is SGDLS, CDR2 YYNGEE. Losses at the gene ends were 4 bases for V and 2 bases for J; bases not matched to a gene: 11. This CDR3 is built from 17 residues. CDR3 residues: CASSPRPTGYNTGELFF. As DNA, the CDR3 is TGTGCCAGCAGCCCCCGGCCGACAGGGTACAACACCGGGGAGCTGTTTTTT. Full variable domain (missing parts from reference TRBV9 and TRBJ2-2): DSGVTQTPKHLITATGQRVTLRCSPRSGDLSVYWYQQSLDQGLQFLIQYYNGEERAKGNILERFSAQQFPDLHSELNLSSLELGDSALYFCASSPRPTGYNTGELFFGEGSRLTVL.

This chain connects TRBV6-5 to TRBJ2-1, with no clear D. CDR3 length: 12 residues. Per germline, CDR1 MNHEY and CDR2 SVGAGI. Trimming cost V 0 bases and J 10 bases, with 7 bases left between them. In nucleotides, the CDR3 is TGTGCCAGCAGTTACTCCGACCGAGAGCAGTTCTTC. The encoded protein is CASSYSDREQFF.

The V call is TRBV5-3, the J call TRBJ1-2; D not resolved. TRBV5-3 is labeled an ORF, and its function is uncertain. CDR3 length: 12 amino acids. Trimming shortened V by 7 bases and J by 4 bases, and 11 bases separated the two germline ends. Here the CDR3 reads CARRERSYGYTF. The CDR3 coding sequence is TGTGCCAGACGGGAAAGATCCTATGGCTACACCTTC.

The chain recombines TRBV5-8 with TRBJ2-5; tentatively, D is TRBD1 (6 bases). This CDR3 contains 15 residues. V was cut by 1 base and J by 1 base, with 11 bases left in between. Germline CDR1 is SGHTS and CDR2 is YDEGEE. CDR3 nucleotide sequence: TGTGCCAGCAGCTTGCGGAGGACAGTCCAAGAGACCCAGTACTTC. Residues: CASSLRRTVQETQYF. Full variable domain (missing parts from reference TRBV5-8 and TRBJ2-5): EAGVTQSPTHLIKTRGQQATLRCSPISGHTSVYWYQQALGLGLQFLLWYDEGEERNRGNFPPRFSGRQFPNYSSELNVNALELEDSALYLCASSLRRTVQETQYFGPGTRLLVL.

The J gene is TRBJ2-7, the V gene TRBV7-9; D unclear. CDR1 SEHNR and CDR2 FQNEAQ come from the germline V gene (reference sequence). The CDR3 sequence is 13 residues long. V shed 3 bases and J shed 4 bases, with 10 bases lying between them. CDR3 protein: CASSFLGFYEQYF. The DNA of the CDR3 is TGTGCCAGCAGCTTTCTGGGTTTTTACGAGCAGTACTTC.

This chain uses TRBV7-2 with TRBJ2-7, with TRBD2 matching 8 bases. This CDR3 has 14 amino acids. The germline CDR1 and CDR2 sequences are SGHTA and FQGNSA. V was pared by 5 bases and J by 6 bases, with 9 bases of the junction left unmatched. DNA for the CDR3: TGTGCCAGCAGCCTCACTAGCGGCAGTAGCGAGCAGTACTTC. It is translated as CASSLTSGSSEQYF.

This sequence joins TRBV27 and TRBJ2-1; D is ambiguous. Germline assignment: CDR1 MNHEY and CDR2 SMNVEV (reference sequence). The CDR3 is 13 residues long. Deletions cut 3 bases from V and 10 bases from J, with 13 bases between. CDR3 in DNA: TGTGCCAGCAGTTTTTACGATGTCGGCGAGCAGTTCTTC. Amino acid sequence: CASSFYDVGEQFF.

The chain has TRBV6-5 and TRBJ2-2; D unresolved. Trimming shortened V by 4 bases and J by 0 bases, and 9 bases separated the two germline ends. CDR3 length: 15 residues. Germline CDR1 reads MNHEY; CDR2 reads SVGAGI. CDR3: CASSSGRANTGELFF. The DNA of the CDR3 is TGTGCCAGCAGTTCCGGGCGAGCGAACACCGGGGAGCTGTTTTTT.

The chain employs TRBV5-1 and TRBJ2-2; TRBD2 matches 8 bases. The V segment lost 2 bases and the J segment 6 bases; nucleotides outside the gene matches: 9. The CDR3 has 16 residues. The germline gives CDR1 SGHRS, CDR2 YFSETQ. CDR3 coding DNA: TGCGCCAGCAGCTTAGCAAGCCCGGGAGGGGCCGGGGAGCTGTTTTTT. This gives the protein CASSLASPGGAGELFF.

This rearrangement joins TRBV11-2 to TRBJ2-7; 8 positions match TRBD1. The CDR3 has 16 residues. CDR1 is SGHAT, CDR2 FQNNGV, per germline. V trimming: 4 bases; J trimming: 5 bases; junction bases outside the gene matches: 13. As DNA, the CDR3 is TGTGCCAGCAGCTCGAACAGGGGGAAGATCCCTCACGAGCAGTACTTC. It translates to CASSSNRGKIPHEQYF.

The chain carries TRBV27 and TRBJ1-6, with D possibly TRBD1 on 5 matching bases. Trimming removed 4 bases from V and 9 bases from J, with 19 bases in between. The CDR3 is 16 residues long. Germline CDR1 and CDR2: MNHEY and SMNVEV (reference sequence). CDR3 sequence (DNA): TGTGCCAGCAGTTCCCCGAGGGAGGGGCTGGGTTCACCCCTCCACTTT. It yields the protein CASSSPREGLGSPLHF.

This chain joins TRBV7-2 and TRBJ2-2; TRBD1 is a possible D gene (7 bases). There are 18 residues in the CDR3. Trimming took off 4 bases at V and 6 bases at J, with 24 bases between the two ends. Germline CDR1 reads SGHTA; CDR2 reads FQGNSA. The CDR3 DNA follows: TGTGCCAGCAGCTCAGCCCCCAGGTGGAGGGGGCTGCCCGGGGAGCTGTTTTTT. It codes for CASSSAPRWRGLPGELFF.